This entry features one TCR beta chain sequence. The junction had 5 bases not matched to a gene; V was cut back by 0 bases and J by 7 bases. The CDR3 spans 15 residues. Germline V gives CDR1 LGHNA, CDR2 YSLEER. As handled by the study authors: How many nucleated cells were present was estimated from reference gene primer amplification. Repertoires were generated with immunoSEQ multiplex PCR, while TCRdb's copy carries only in-frame clones and drops some. V and J calls plus clone size are reproduced from that table; the DNA served to infer D and trimming. The top ten hold about 6% of the sample, which has roughly 330,000 clones, 87% seen once. The sample belongs to a study of blood T cell repertoires in COVID-19.

The chain links TRBV4-3 to TRBJ1-4, with TRBD1 matching 7 bases. Sequences were obtained from PBMCs or T cells enriched from blood (not recorded which). The source of this sequence is a woman in her twenties or thirties who had recovered from COVID-19. The chain's CDR3 is CASSQEGGGGEKLFF. The CDR3 DNA is TGCGCCAGCAGCCAAGAAGGGGGCGGTGGTGAAAAACTGTTTTTT.